This TCR beta chain was obtained from a study of blood T cell repertoires in COVID-19. About the study: Researchers got acute and convalescent COVID-19 samples from the United States, Italy and Spain.

The CDR3 runs 14 residues. The V gene's germline CDR1 is SGHTS and CDR2 YDEGEE. With V trimmed by 6 bases and J by 0 bases, 4 bases remained unmatched. Methods used by the authors: The authors estimated nucleated cell counts from reference gene primer amplification. Data came from immunoSEQ multiplex PCR; TCRdb stores just in-frame clones and leaves some out. V, J and clone size are those of that table, while D and trimming were read from the DNA. The repertoire holds 90,000 to 120,000 clones, with 85% to 90% as singletons. The TCR was taken from a human donor in a cohort sampled during active COVID-19. Sequenced input: peripheral blood. This chain uses TRBV5-8 with TRBJ2-3; 7 nucleotides align to TRBD2. For the CDR3, the DNA is TGTGCCAGCAACGCCGGGGGGAGCACAGATACGCAGTATTTT. Protein: CASNAGGSTDTQYF.